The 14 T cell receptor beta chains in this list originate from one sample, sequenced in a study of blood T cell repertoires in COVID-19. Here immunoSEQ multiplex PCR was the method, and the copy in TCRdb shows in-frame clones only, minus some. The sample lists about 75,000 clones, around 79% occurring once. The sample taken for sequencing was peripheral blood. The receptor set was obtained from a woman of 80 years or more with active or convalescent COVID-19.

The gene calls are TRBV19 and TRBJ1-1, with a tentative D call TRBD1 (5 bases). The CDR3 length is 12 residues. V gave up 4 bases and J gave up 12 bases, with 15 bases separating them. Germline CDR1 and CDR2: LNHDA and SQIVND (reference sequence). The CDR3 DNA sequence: TGTGCCAGTAGTACCCGGGCAGGGATACCTTTCTTT. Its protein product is CASSTRAGIPFF.

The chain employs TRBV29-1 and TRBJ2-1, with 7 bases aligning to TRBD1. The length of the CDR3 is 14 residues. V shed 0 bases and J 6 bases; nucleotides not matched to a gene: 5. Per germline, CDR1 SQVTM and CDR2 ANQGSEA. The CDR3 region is CSVEDRDSFNEQFF. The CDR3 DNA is TGCAGCGTTGAAGATCGGGACAGCTTCAATGAGCAGTTCTTC.

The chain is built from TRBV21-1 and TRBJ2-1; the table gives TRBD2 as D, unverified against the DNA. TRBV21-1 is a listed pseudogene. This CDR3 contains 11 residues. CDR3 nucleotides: TGTGCCAGCAGCCTCTTGAATGAGCAGTTCTTC. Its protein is CASSLLNEQFF.

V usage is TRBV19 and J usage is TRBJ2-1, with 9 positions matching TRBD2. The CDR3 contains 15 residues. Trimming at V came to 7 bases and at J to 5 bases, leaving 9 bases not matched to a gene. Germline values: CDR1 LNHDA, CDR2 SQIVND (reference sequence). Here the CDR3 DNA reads TGTGCCAGTAATCCCCGCGGGAGGGCCCACAATGAGCAGTTCTTC. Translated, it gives CASNPRGRAHNEQFF.

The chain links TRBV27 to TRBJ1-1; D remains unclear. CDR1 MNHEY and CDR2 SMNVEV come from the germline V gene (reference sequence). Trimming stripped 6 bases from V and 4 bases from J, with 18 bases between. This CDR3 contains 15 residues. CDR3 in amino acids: CASSRSRTGGTEAFF. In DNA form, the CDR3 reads TGTGCCAGCAGCCGCAGCCGAACCGGAGGCACTGAAGCTTTCTTT.

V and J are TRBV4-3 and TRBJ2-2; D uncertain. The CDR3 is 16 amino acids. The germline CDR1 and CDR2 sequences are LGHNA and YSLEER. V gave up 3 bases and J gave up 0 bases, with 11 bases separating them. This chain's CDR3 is CASSHLRNANTGELFF. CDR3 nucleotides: TGCGCCAGCAGCCACCTCAGAAACGCGAACACCGGGGAGCTGTTTTTT.

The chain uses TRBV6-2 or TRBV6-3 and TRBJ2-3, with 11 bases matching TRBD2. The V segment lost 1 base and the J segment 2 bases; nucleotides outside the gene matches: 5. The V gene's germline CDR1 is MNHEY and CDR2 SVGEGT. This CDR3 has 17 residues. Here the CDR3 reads CASSYFSGGALTDTQYF. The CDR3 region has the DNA TGTGCCAGCAGTTACTTTAGCGGGGGGGCCCTCACAGATACGCAGTATTTT.

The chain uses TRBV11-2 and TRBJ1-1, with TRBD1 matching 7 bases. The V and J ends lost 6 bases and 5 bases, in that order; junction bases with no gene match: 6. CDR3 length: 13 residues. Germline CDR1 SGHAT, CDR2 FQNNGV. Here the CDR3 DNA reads TGTGCCAGCAGACGAGGGGGCAGAACTGAAGCTTTCTTT. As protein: CASRRGGRTEAFF.

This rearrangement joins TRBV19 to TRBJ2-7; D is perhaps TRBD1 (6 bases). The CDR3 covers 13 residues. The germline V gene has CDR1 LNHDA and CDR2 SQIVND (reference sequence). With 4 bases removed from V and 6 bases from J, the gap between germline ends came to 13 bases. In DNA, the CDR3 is TGTGCCAGTAGTACCGCCACAGGGTTCGAGCAGTACTTC. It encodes CASSTATGFEQYF.

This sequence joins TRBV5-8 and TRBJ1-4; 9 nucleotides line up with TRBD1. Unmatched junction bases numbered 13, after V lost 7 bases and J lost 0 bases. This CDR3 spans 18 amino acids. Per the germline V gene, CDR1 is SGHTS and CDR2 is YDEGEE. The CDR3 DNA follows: TGTGCCAGCTGGAACCCGGGACAGGGCTTTACAACTAATGAAAAACTGTTTTTT. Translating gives CASWNPGQGFTTNEKLFF. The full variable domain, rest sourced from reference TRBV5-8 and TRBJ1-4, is EAGVTQSPTHLIKTRGQQATLRCSPISGHTSVYWYQQALGLGLQFLLWYDEGEERNRGNFPPRFSGRQFPNYSSELNVNALELEDSALYLCASWNPGQGFTTNEKLFFGSGTQLSVL.

The CDR3 nucleotides read TGTGCCAGCAGCTTAGTTCGCGGGAGGTGGGAGACCCAGTACTTC. As protein: CASSLVRGRWETQYF. The chain recombines TRBV7-9 with TRBJ2-5; 8 nucleotides match TRBD2. In germline, CDR1 is SEHNR, CDR2 FQNEAQ (reference sequence). The CDR3 runs to 15 residues. Trimming at V came to 1 base and at J to 5 bases, leaving 6 bases not matched to a gene.

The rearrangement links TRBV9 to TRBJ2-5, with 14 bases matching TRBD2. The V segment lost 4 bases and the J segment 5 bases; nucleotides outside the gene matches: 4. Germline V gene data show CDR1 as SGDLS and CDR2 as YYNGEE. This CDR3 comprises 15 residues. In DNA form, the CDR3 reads TGTGCCAGCAGCCCTCGACTAGCGGGGGGGGAGACCCAGTACTTC. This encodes CASSPRLAGGETQYF.

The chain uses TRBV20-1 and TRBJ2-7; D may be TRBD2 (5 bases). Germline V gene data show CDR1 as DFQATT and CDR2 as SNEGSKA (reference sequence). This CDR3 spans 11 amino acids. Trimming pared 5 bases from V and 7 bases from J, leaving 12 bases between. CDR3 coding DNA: TGCAGTGCTCGCCTCGGAGGAGAGCAGTACTTC. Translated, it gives CSARLGGEQYF.

The CDR3 DNA reads TGTGCCAGCAGCCAGGGTGGCGGGATAGGAGATACGCAGTATTTT. It translates to CASSQGGGIGDTQYF. The chain couples TRBV4-2 to TRBJ2-3; D possibly corresponds to TRBD2 (6 bases). V lost 3 bases, J lost 5 bases, and 15 bases lay in between. Germline CDR1 and CDR2: LGHNA and YNFKEQ. The CDR3 has 15 amino acids.